Detailed here is one TCR beta chain. Its antigen is not identified. Trimming removed 5 bases from V and 13 bases from J; junction bases left unmatched: 7. In germline, CDR1 is MDHEN, CDR2 SYDVKM. The CDR3 contains 13 residues. This specimen belongs to a study of blood T cells in healthy people across ages. A second roughly 6 to 12 cycle PCR used barcoded and J-beta primers. MiXCR was run by TCRdb on the 5' RACE reads, yielding one entry per CDR3 protein. The table lists 850,000 to 1,300,000 distinct CDR3 sequences, 35% to 55% of them singletons. Whole-study findings and limits: Aged donors had fewer naive CD4+ cells and lower diversity than long-lived donors.

This TCR was sampled from a woman aged 60-70 years in good health. The sequenced sample was blood. The V call is TRBV28, the J call TRBJ2-4; TRBD2 aligns across 11 bases. CDR3 in DNA: TGTGCCAGCAGTGCTAGCGGGAGGCGGGAGCAGTACTTC. Residues: CASSASGRREQYF.